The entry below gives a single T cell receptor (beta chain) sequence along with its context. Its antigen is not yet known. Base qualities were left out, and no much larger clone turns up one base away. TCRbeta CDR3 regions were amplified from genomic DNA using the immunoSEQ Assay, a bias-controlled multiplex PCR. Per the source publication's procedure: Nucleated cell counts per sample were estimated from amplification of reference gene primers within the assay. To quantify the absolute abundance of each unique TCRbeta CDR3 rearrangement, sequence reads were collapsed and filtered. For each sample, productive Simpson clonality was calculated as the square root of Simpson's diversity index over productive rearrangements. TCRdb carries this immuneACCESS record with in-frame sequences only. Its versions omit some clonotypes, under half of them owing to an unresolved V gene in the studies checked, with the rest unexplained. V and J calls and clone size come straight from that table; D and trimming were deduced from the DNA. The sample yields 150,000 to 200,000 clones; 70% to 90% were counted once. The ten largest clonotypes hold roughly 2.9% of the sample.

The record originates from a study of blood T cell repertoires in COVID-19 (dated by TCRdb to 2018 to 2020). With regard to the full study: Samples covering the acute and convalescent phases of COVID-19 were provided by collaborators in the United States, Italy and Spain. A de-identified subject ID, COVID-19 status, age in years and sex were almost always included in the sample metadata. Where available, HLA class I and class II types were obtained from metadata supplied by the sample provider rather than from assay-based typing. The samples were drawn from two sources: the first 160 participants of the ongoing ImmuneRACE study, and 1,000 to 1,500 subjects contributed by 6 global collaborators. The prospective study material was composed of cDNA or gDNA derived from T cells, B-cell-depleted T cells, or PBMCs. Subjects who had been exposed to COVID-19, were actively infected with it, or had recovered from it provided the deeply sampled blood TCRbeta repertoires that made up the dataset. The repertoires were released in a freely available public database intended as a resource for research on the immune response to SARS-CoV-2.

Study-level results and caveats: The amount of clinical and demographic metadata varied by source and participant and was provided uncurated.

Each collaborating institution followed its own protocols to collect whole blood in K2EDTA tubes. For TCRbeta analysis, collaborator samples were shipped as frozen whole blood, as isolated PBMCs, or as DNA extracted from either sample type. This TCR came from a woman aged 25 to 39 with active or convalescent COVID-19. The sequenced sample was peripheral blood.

The CDR3 reads as follows: CASSIQLAGNEQFF. The DNA reads TGTGCCAGTAGTATTCAACTAGCGGGAAATGAGCAGTTCTTC. The sequence links TRBV19 to TRBJ2-1; 10 central bases correspond to TRBD2. Counted from cysteine to phenylalanine, this CDR3 has 14 amino acids. Just the 42-base CDR3 DNA is kept, in frame starting at base 1. According to the germline V gene (reference sequence), CDR1 reads LNHDA and CDR2 reads SQIVND. V is pruned by 3 bases and J by 7 bases, leaving 3 bases of the junction without a gene match.